The next 24 T cell receptor beta chains were all read from a single sample in a study of B cell selection in AIRE deficiency. Sorted regulatory T cells were CD4-positive, CD25-high and CD127-low or negative. Assay: immunoSEQ multiplex PCR; the TCRdb copy retains only in-frame clones and omits some. The repertoire holds about 18,000 clones, with approximately 94% as singletons. Sequencing used CD4+CD25+ Tregs sorted from PBMCs. The receptors originated from a human donor in good health.

The rearrangement uses TRBV7-2 and TRBJ1-3; D is unclear. The CDR3 is made up of 15 amino acids. The germline gives CDR1 SGHTA, CDR2 FQGNSA. The V end lost 1 base, the J end lost 0 bases, and 7 bases lay between the germline ends. CDR3 nucleotides: TGTGCCAGCAGCTTAGACTGGAGCTCTGGAAACACCATATATTTT. Its translation: CASSLDWSSGNTIYF.

The V and J genes are TRBV28 and TRBJ2-7; D perhaps matches TRBD2 (5 bases). The V gene's germline CDR1 is MDHEN and CDR2 SYDVKM. The length of the CDR3 is 14 residues. V was cut by 5 bases and J by 1 base, with 12 bases left in between. The CDR3 bases are TGTGCCAGCAGTGTGGCCGGGATTTCCTACGAGCAGTACTTC. It yields the protein CASSVAGISYEQYF.

This clone was detected once. The chain links TRBV27 to TRBJ2-2; D may be TRBD2 (6 bases). The CDR3 runs to 15 residues. V was pared by 5 bases and J by 4 bases, with 14 bases between. Looked up from germline, CDR1 is MNHEY and CDR2 is SMNVEV (reference sequence). The CDR3 reads CASSPGGSGTGELFF. As DNA, the CDR3 is TGTGCCAGCAGTCCCGGTGGTAGCGGCACCGGGGAGCTGTTTTTT.

The rearrangement links TRBV6-5 to TRBJ2-7, with D perhaps TRBD1 (5 bases). The CDR3 is 13 residues long. The V end lost 5 bases, the J end lost 3 bases, and 11 bases lay between the germline ends. Germline V gene sequence: CDR1 MNHEY, CDR2 SVGAGI. As DNA, the CDR3 is TGTGCCAGCAGTGGACCTGGACACTACGAGCAGTACTTC. Translated: CASSGPGHYEQYF.

V usage is TRBV5-1 and J usage is TRBJ2-1; TRBD2 matches 10 bases. Trimming took 0 bases from V and 7 from J; bases not matched to a gene: 7. Germline V gene data show CDR1 as SGHRS and CDR2 as YFSETQ. The CDR3 sequence is 16 residues long. DNA of the CDR3: TGCGCCAGCAGCTTGGGACTAGCGGGTCGGGGGAATGAGCAGTTCTTC. Its protein product is CASSLGLAGRGNEQFF. The entire variable domain, with the rest obtained from reference TRBV5-1 and TRBJ2-1, is as follows: KAGVTQTPRYLIKTRGQQVTLSCSPISGHRSVSWYQQTPGQGLQFLFEYFSETQRNKGNFPGRFSGRQFSNSRSEMNVSTLELGDSALYLCASSLGLAGRGNEQFFGPGTRLTVL.

The rearrangement joins TRBV2 to TRBJ1-5; the match to TRBD1 covers 8 bases. The germline V gene has CDR1 SNHLY and CDR2 FYNNEI. The CDR3 has 13 residues. V lost 6 bases, J lost 4 bases, and 2 bases stayed unmatched. This CDR3 is CASRGQANQPQHF. CDR3 DNA sequence: TGTGCCAGCAGGGGACAGGCGAATCAGCCCCAGCATTTT. Full variable domain (remainder filled in from reference TRBV2 and TRBJ1-5): EPEVTQTPSHQVTQMGQEVILRCVPISNHLYFYWYRQILGQKVEFLVSFYNNEISEKSEIFDDQFSVERPDGSNFTLKIRSTKLEDSAMYFCASRGQANQPQHFGDGTRLSIL.

The J gene is TRBJ1-5, the V gene TRBV28; tentative D call: TRBD1 (5 bases). Germline V CDR1 and CDR2: MDHEN, SYDVKM. With 2 bases removed from V and 4 bases from J, the gap between germline ends came to 12 bases. The CDR3 length is 15 residues. The CDR3 sequence is CASSLAAGRNQPQHF. CDR3 nucleotide sequence: TGTGCCAGCAGTTTAGCCGCGGGGCGGAATCAGCCCCAGCATTTT. Drawing the rest from reference TRBV28 and TRBJ1-5, the complete variable domain is DVKVTQSSRYLVKRTGEKVFLECVQDMDHENMFWYRQDPGLGLRLIYFSYDVKMKEKGDIPEGYSVSREKKERFSLILESASTNQTSMYLCASSLAAGRNQPQHFGDGTRLSIL.

The chain recombines TRBV28 with TRBJ2-7; the D is unclear. The CDR3 contains 11 residues. V lost 5 bases and J 6 bases, leaving 8 bases between the germline ends. The germline V gene encodes CDR1 MDHEN and CDR2 SYDVKM. The CDR3, as DNA: TGTGCCAGCAGTCTCTCTAGCGAGCAGTACTTC. It is translated as CASSLSSEQYF.

V and J are TRBV6-6 and TRBJ2-2; D is undetermined. CDR1 MNHNY and CDR2 SVGAGI come from the germline V gene (reference sequence). Trimming cost V 6 bases and J 8 bases, with 13 bases left between them. The CDR3 totals 13 residues. CDR3 region: CASSLLGTGELFF. CDR3 bases: TGTGCCAGCAGCCTTCTCGGCACTGGGGAGCTGTTTTTT.

In this sample, this clone turned up once. The chain combines TRBV5-1 with TRBJ1-1, with D possibly matching TRBD1 (5 bases). Trimming stripped 5 bases from V and 11 bases from J, with 22 bases between. Germline CDR1 SGHRS, CDR2 YFSETQ. The CDR3 is 14 residues long. The CDR3 reads CASRGPSASMRAFF. The DNA for the CDR3 is TGCGCCAGCAGGGGGCCGTCAGCCTCGATGCGGGCTTTCTTT.

V and J are TRBV19 and TRBJ2-4; a weak D match, TRBD1 (7 bases). CDR1 and CDR2 from the germline V gene are LNHDA and SQIVND (reference sequence). This CDR3 has 14 residues. The V gene lost 6 bases and the J gene lost 6 bases, with 15 bases spanning the gap. In nucleotides, the CDR3 is TGTGCCAGTAGATCAGGGGGGATAGGAAACATTCAGTACTTC. It is translated as CASRSGGIGNIQYF.

This clone was counted once. CDR3: CASSLGGLPYNEQFF. CDR3 in DNA: TGTGCCAGCAGCTTAGGAGGCCTCCCGTACAATGAGCAGTTCTTC. This chain uses TRBV7-2 with TRBJ2-1, with D hard to call. Germline lookup yields CDR1 SGHTA and CDR2 FQGNSA. This CDR3 spans 15 amino acids. V lost 1 base to trimming and J lost 4 bases, with 11 bases between them.

The genes are TRBV9 and TRBJ1-3; D remains ambiguous. This CDR3 spans 16 amino acids. Trimming shortened V by 0 bases and J by 1 base, and 11 bases separated the two germline ends. CDR1 and CDR2 from the germline V gene are SGDLS and YYNGEE. DNA of the CDR3: TGTGCCAGCAGCGTAGGTGGGATCTCGTCTGGAAACACCATATATTTT. This codes for CASSVGGISSGNTIYF.

The gene calls are TRBV5-3 and TRBJ2-7, with TRBD1 matching 8 bases. TRBV5-3 qualifies as an ORF whose function is uncertain. V shed 5 bases, J shed 0 bases, and the junction held 19 bases outside the gene matches. The CDR3 covers 19 residues. The CDR3 loop reads CARRVNFPGTGFSSYEQYF. DNA of the CDR3: TGTGCCAGAAGGGTTAATTTTCCCGGGACAGGCTTTTCCTCCTACGAGCAGTACTTC.

The V gene is TRBV5-1, the J gene TRBJ2-2, with D perhaps matching TRBD2 (6 bases). Germline CDR1 and CDR2: SGHRS and YFSETQ. The CDR3 is 15 residues long. The ends were cut back, 4 bases at V and 8 bases at J, with 18 bases in the middle. Here the CDR3 DNA reads TGCGCCAGCAGCGGCCGGGAGCAAGAATGGGGGGAGCTGTTTTTT. Translated: CASSGREQEWGELFF.

The rearrangement uses TRBV7-9 and TRBJ1-2; D may be TRBD1 (5 bases). Germline CDR1 reads SEHNR; CDR2 reads FQNEAQ (reference sequence). The CDR3 is 12 residues long. V was shortened by 6 bases and J by 9 bases, with 14 bases between the two germline ends. For the CDR3, the DNA is TGTGCCAGCAGTTGGGGCTCGGGTAGCTACACCTTC. This encodes CASSWGSGSYTF.

The gene calls are TRBV2 and TRBJ2-7; D unclear. V was trimmed by 2 bases and J by 7 bases, leaving 18 bases between them. Per the germline V gene, CDR1 is SNHLY and CDR2 is FYNNEI. The CDR3 runs 15 residues. The CDR3, as DNA: TGTGCCAGCAGTGAATATAGGACCACGGATCTAGAGCAGTACTTC. Translation gives CASSEYRTTDLEQYF.

The chain is built from TRBV6-1 and TRBJ2-7; 8 positions agree with TRBD1. The CDR3 length is 14 residues. V lost 6 bases and J lost 3; bases outside the gene matches: 7. Germline V gives CDR1 MNHNS, CDR2 SASEGT. The CDR3: CASRKQGGSYEQYF. The CDR3 nucleotides read TGTGCCAGCAGGAAACAGGGGGGTAGCTACGAGCAGTACTTC.

The genes are TRBV9 and TRBJ2-1; TRBD2 matches 8 bases. Per germline, CDR1 SGDLS and CDR2 YYNGEE. The V and J ends lost 3 bases and 9 bases, in that order; junction bases with no gene match: 11. This CDR3 region has 15 residues. Here the CDR3 DNA reads TGTGCCAGCAGCGCCCAGGTAGCGGGATGGACTGAGCAGTTCTTC. The encoded protein is CASSAQVAGWTEQFF. Drawing the rest from reference TRBV9 and TRBJ2-1, the complete variable domain is DSGVTQTPKHLITATGQRVTLRCSPRSGDLSVYWYQQSLDQGLQFLIQYYNGEERAKGNILERFSAQQFPDLHSELNLSSLELGDSALYFCASSAQVAGWTEQFFGPGTRLTVL.

The rearrangement joins TRBV11-2 to TRBJ1-4; 10 bases map to TRBD1. Germline CDR1 and CDR2: SGHAT and FQNNGV. Unmatched junction bases numbered 7, after V lost 5 bases and J lost 1 base. This CDR3 comprises 17 residues. The CDR3 nucleotides are TGTGCCAGCAGCCCAGTAGACAGGGGGCGAACTAATGAAAAACTGTTTTTT. It yields the protein CASSPVDRGRTNEKLFF.

This clone came up once. The chain combines TRBV6-5 with TRBJ1-1, with 8 nucleotides matching TRBD1. This CDR3 is built from 14 residues. Trimming at V came to 6 bases and at J to 3 bases, leaving 6 bases not matched to a gene. Germline CDR1 is MNHEY and CDR2 is SVGAGI. In nucleotides, the CDR3 is TGTGCCAGCAGGAAACAGGGGGGTCACACTGAAGCTTTCTTT. Protein sequence: CASRKQGGHTEAFF.

The CDR3 DNA sequence: TGTGCCAGTAGTATTAATGTGCCCGGAGGGGAAAAACTGTTTTTT. Its protein product is CASSINVPGGEKLFF. The V gene is TRBV19, the J gene TRBJ1-4; D uncertain. Per germline, CDR1 LNHDA and CDR2 SQIVND (reference sequence). The CDR3 is made up of 15 amino acids. V gave up 3 bases and J gave up 8 bases, with 16 bases separating them.

This clone was picked up one time. The chain combines TRBV28 with TRBJ1-2; 7 bases align to TRBD1. The CDR3 covers 15 residues. Germline values: CDR1 MDHEN, CDR2 SYDVKM. V dropped 3 bases and J dropped 4; count of bases not matched to a gene: 8. The CDR3: CASSFGQGVVYGYTF. CDR3 coding DNA: TGTGCCAGCAGTTTCGGGCAGGGGGTAGTCTATGGCTACACCTTC.

This chain links TRBV7-2 with TRBJ2-7; the D is unclear. Per germline, CDR1 SGHTA and CDR2 FQGNSA. The V and J ends lost 5 bases and 0 bases respectively, with 11 bases between them. The CDR3 runs to 14 residues. CDR3 DNA: TGTGCCAGCAGCACCGCCCTTGGCTCCTACGAGCAGTACTTC. Amino acid sequence: CASSTALGSYEQYF.